The 30 T cell receptor beta chains reported below all come from one sample, sequenced in a study of OX40 agonist ivuxolimab in advanced cancers. Assay used: immunoSEQ multiplex PCR; TCRdb lists only in-frame clones, some missing. The sample has about 45,000 clones, roughly 90% seen once. The input for sequencing was CD4+ or CD8+ T cells sorted from blood, taken in a trial of the OX40 agonist ivuxolimab. The receptors here all came from an adult with an advanced solid tumor such as melanoma, head and neck, liver or kidney cancer.

Concerning this clone itself: Other DNA sequences in the sample encode the same CDR3. The rearrangement joins TRBV4-1 to TRBJ2-7; TRBD2 matches 10 bases. The CDR3 totals 15 residues. Looked up from germline, CDR1 is MGHRA and CDR2 is YSYEKL. V was pared by 1 base and J by 3 bases, with 3 bases of the junction left unmatched. This CDR3 reads CASSQGASGSYEQYF. CDR3 DNA sequence: TGCGCCAGCAGCCAAGGTGCTAGCGGGAGCTACGAGCAGTACTTC.

The chain is built from TRBV15 and TRBJ2-1; D possibly corresponds to TRBD2 (5 bases). Germline assignment: CDR1 LNHNV and CDR2 YYDKDF (reference sequence). The CDR3 runs 14 residues. The V and J ends lost 1 base and 7 bases respectively, with 11 bases between them. This chain's CDR3 is CATSRVGDINEQFF. The CDR3 DNA sequence: TGTGCCACCAGCAGAGTCGGGGATATTAATGAGCAGTTCTTC.

This rearrangement joins TRBV13 to TRBJ2-1; possibly TRBD1 or TRBD2 for D (5 bases each). V lost 5 bases, J lost 5 bases, and 16 bases lay in between. The CDR3 covers 15 residues. From germline, CDR1 is PRHDT and CDR2 FYEKMQ (reference sequence). CDR3 in DNA: TGTGCCAGCAGCCAACCTGGGGGTCGGAACAATGAGCAGTTCTTC. It codes for CASSQPGGRNNEQFF.

V gene TRBV15 combines with J gene TRBJ2-7; the match to TRBD2 covers 12 bases. The trim removed 5 bases at V and 2 bases at J, leaving 4 bases unmatched. Germline V CDR1 and CDR2: LNHNV, YYDKDF (reference sequence). The CDR3 extends over 15 amino acids. The CDR3 spells CATSAGLAGPYEQYF. The CDR3 DNA reads as TGTGCCACCAGCGCCGGACTAGCGGGACCCTACGAGCAGTACTTC.

This chain connects TRBV27 to TRBJ2-3; D gene uncertain. Germline V gene lookup returns CDR1 MNHEY and CDR2 SMNVEV (reference sequence). The length of the CDR3 is 13 residues. The V end lost 3 bases, the J end lost 0 bases, and 4 bases lay between the germline ends. CDR3 region: CASSLTSTDTQYF. The CDR3 DNA reads TGTGCCAGCAGTTTGACTAGCACAGATACGCAGTATTTT.

The V call is TRBV19, the J call TRBJ2-1; D is uncertain. V was shortened by 3 bases and J by 8 bases, with 5 bases between the two germline ends. The CDR3 totals 11 residues. The germline V gene has CDR1 LNHDA and CDR2 SQIVND (reference sequence). CDR3 residues: CASSIRDEQFF. The CDR3 DNA sequence: TGTGCCAGTAGTATTCGGGATGAGCAGTTCTTC. The whole variable domain, filled in from reference TRBV19 and TRBJ2-1, reads DGGITQSPKYLFRKEGQNVTLSCEQNLNHDAMYWYRQDPGQGLRLIYYSQIVNDFQKGDIAEGYSVSREKKESFPLTVTSAQKNPTAFYLCASSIRDEQFFGPGTRLTVL.

This chain connects TRBV19 to TRBJ2-7, with 9 bases aligning to TRBD2. The germline CDR1 and CDR2 sequences are LNHDA and SQIVND (reference sequence). This CDR3 is 18 amino acids long. V gave up 5 bases and J gave up 7 bases; unmatched junction bases: 21. The CDR3 DNA reads TGTGCCAGTAGTTTTTTCTTCGGTAGCGGGGGCGCGTCGGGGGAGCAGTACTTC. This gives the protein CASSFFFGSGGASGEQYF.

The CDR3 region has the DNA TGTGCCAGCAGTTCCGCCGGGACTAGCGGGAGAGATGAGCAGTTCTTC. Its protein is CASSSAGTSGRDEQFF. The chain recombines TRBV27 with TRBJ2-1; TRBD2 agrees at 14 bases. Trimming cost V 4 bases and J 8 bases; bases outside gene matches: 7. CDR1 is MNHEY, CDR2 SMNVEV, per germline (reference sequence). This CDR3 spans 16 amino acids.

This clone was seen just once. The rearrangement uses TRBV5-4 and TRBJ2-3; D is ambiguous. Germline CDR1 and CDR2: SGHNT and YYREEE (reference sequence). This CDR3 contains 13 residues. V was trimmed by 9 bases and J by 4 bases, leaving 15 bases between them. The CDR3 nucleotides are TGTGCCATAGCCCCCGGAGTTTCAGATACGCAGTATTTT. This sequence encodes CAIAPGVSDTQYF. Variable domain in full (rest from reference TRBV5-4 and TRBJ2-3): ETGVTQSPTHLIKTRGQQVTLRCSSQSGHNTVSWYQQALGQGPQFIFQYYREEENGRGNFPPRFSGLQFPNYSSELNVNALELDDSALYLCAIAPGVSDTQYFGPGTRLTVL.

The rearrangement links TRBV9 to TRBJ2-7; 12 bases agree with TRBD2. J was trimmed by 4 bases and V by 2 bases; bases with no gene match: 10. CDR3 size: 17 residues. CDR1 SGDLS and CDR2 YYNGEE come from the germline V gene. CDR3 residues: CASSVSSGGAIMYEQYF. The DNA of the CDR3 is TGTGCCAGCAGCGTGTCTAGCGGGGGGGCGATTATGTACGAGCAGTACTTC.

The chain joins TRBV11-3 to TRBJ1-5; possibly TRBD1 for D (6 bases). Germline V gene data show CDR1 as SGHNT and CDR2 as YENEEA. CDR3 length equals 16 residues. Trimming took off 1 base at V and 7 bases at J, with 17 bases between the two ends. The DNA for the CDR3 is TGTGCCAGCAGCTTAGCCCCCGGACAGAATCAACAGCCCCAGCATTTT. It encodes CASSLAPGQNQQPQHF.

V usage is TRBV9 and J usage is TRBJ2-1; D call uncertain. The V gene lost 3 bases and the J gene lost 2 bases, with 9 bases spanning the gap. Germline-derived CDR1 and CDR2 are SGDLS and YYNGEE. This CDR3 region has 14 residues. The CDR3, as DNA: TGTGCCAGCAGCGCGACTCGAACCTACAATGAGCAGTTCTTC. Translating it yields CASSATRTYNEQFF.

The chain recombines TRBV9 with TRBJ1-2; 11 nucleotides line up with TRBD1. V lost 4 bases to trimming and J lost 1 base; unmatched junction nucleotides: 6. In germline, CDR1 is SGDLS, CDR2 YYNGEE. This CDR3 has 16 amino acids. CDR3 sequence (DNA): TGTGCCAGCAGCCCGGACAGGGGGCGGTTTAACTATGGCTACACCTTC. Translating gives CASSPDRGRFNYGYTF. The complete variable domain, with remaining parts taken from reference TRBV9 and TRBJ1-2, reads DSGVTQTPKHLITATGQRVTLRCSPRSGDLSVYWYQQSLDQGLQFLIQYYNGEERAKGNILERFSAQQFPDLHSELNLSSLELGDSALYFCASSPDRGRFNYGYTFGSGTRLTVV.

The chain recombines TRBV10-2 with TRBJ2-6; 8 bases map to TRBD1. CDR1 and CDR2 from the germline V gene are WSHSY and SAAADI. CDR3 length: 16 amino acids. V lost 4 bases to trimming and J lost 0 bases; unmatched junction nucleotides: 2. CDR3 residues: CASSGDRNSGANVLTF. CDR3 coding DNA: TGCGCCAGCAGTGGGGACAGGAACTCTGGGGCCAACGTCCTGACTTTC.

This chain uses TRBV18 with TRBJ1-5; D unresolved. This CDR3 region has 14 residues. From germline, CDR1 is KGHSH and CDR2 LQKENI. V was clipped by 4 bases and J by 0 bases, with 7 bases between them. The CDR3 loop reads CASSRGNSNQPQHF. DNA for the CDR3: TGTGCCAGCTCACGAGGAAATAGCAATCAGCCCCAGCATTTT.

This chain uses TRBV5-3 with TRBJ2-5, with TRBD1 matching 7 bases. TRBV5-3 is recorded as an ORF, its role being uncertain. Germline trimming cut 1 base from V and 5 bases from J; bases unmatched to any gene: 5. This CDR3 is built from 14 residues. Here the CDR3 reads CARSLRGGRETQYF. The CDR3, as DNA: TGTGCCAGAAGCTTGCGAGGGGGCAGGGAGACCCAGTACTTC.

The rearrangement uses TRBV4-1 and TRBJ1-4; D call uncertain. Trimming cost V 0 bases and J 8 bases, with 10 bases left between them. The CDR3 is 14 residues long. Germline-derived CDR1 and CDR2 are MGHRA and YSYEKL. The CDR3 reads CASSQEHREEKLFF. In nucleotides, the CDR3 is TGCGCCAGCAGCCAAGAACACAGAGAGGAAAAACTGTTTTTT.

V gene TRBV4-1 combines with J gene TRBJ2-7, with TRBD2 matching over 11 bases. The germline V gene encodes CDR1 MGHRA and CDR2 YSYEKL. The ends lost 1 base at V and 3 bases at J; junction bases unmatched: 2. CDR3 length: 15 amino acids. The CDR3 DNA is TGCGCCAGCAGCCAAGTAGCGGGGGGGAACTACGAGCAGTACTTC. It codes for CASSQVAGGNYEQYF.

The J gene is TRBJ2-4, the V gene TRBV11-2; maybe TRBD1 (6 bases). CDR1 is SGHAT, CDR2 FQNNGV, per germline. V lost 4 bases and J 6 bases, leaving 16 bases between the germline ends. CDR3 length: 15 amino acids. Here the CDR3 reads CASSSFGQMGNIQYF. Here the CDR3 DNA reads TGTGCCAGCAGCTCCTTTGGACAGATGGGAAACATTCAGTACTTC.

This clone was seen just once. The chain uses TRBV19 and TRBJ2-1; D might be TRBD2 (5 bases). This CDR3 spans 15 amino acids. Germline loops: CDR1 LNHDA, CDR2 SQIVND (reference sequence). The V end was cut by 3 bases, the J end by 6 bases, with 15 bases between. The CDR3: CASSIIPRAGNEQFF. Here the CDR3 DNA reads TGTGCCAGTAGTATTATCCCGAGGGCGGGCAATGAGCAGTTCTTC.

V usage is TRBV28 and J usage is TRBJ1-1; D is uncertain. CDR1 MDHEN and CDR2 SYDVKM come from the germline V gene. V lost 7 bases to trimming and J lost 0 bases, with 9 bases between them. There are 13 residues in the CDR3. The CDR3 loop is CASTAEMNTEAFF. In DNA, the CDR3 is TGTGCCAGCACCGCAGAGATGAACACTGAAGCTTTCTTT.

This chain links TRBV27 with TRBJ1-6; D unresolved. Trimming pared 0 bases from V and 1 base from J, leaving 10 bases between. The CDR3 consists of 17 residues. Germline CDR1 reads MNHEY; CDR2 reads SMNVEV (reference sequence). The CDR3 loop reads CASSLSSRQSYNSPLHF. In DNA form, the CDR3 reads TGTGCCAGCAGTTTATCGAGCCGCCAGTCCTATAATTCACCCCTCCACTTT.

The V and J genes are TRBV15 and TRBJ2-3, with 7 bases matching TRBD1. V was pared by 1 base and J by 1 base, with 2 bases of the junction left unmatched. CDR1 LNHNV and CDR2 YYDKDF come from the germline V gene (reference sequence). CDR3 length: 15 residues. The CDR3 here is CATSRGGTGTDTQYF. CDR3 sequence (DNA): TGTGCCACCAGCAGAGGAGGGACAGGCACAGATACGCAGTATTTT. The variable domain in full, completed from reference TRBV15 and TRBJ2-3, reads DAMVIQNPRYQVTQFGKPVTLSCSQTLNHNVMYWYQQKSSQAPKLLFHYYDKDFNNEADTPDNFQSRRPNTSFCFLDIRSPGLGDTAMYLCATSRGGTGTDTQYFGPGTRLTVL.

The chain recombines TRBV25-1 with TRBJ2-1; the D gene is possibly TRBD2 (5 bases). The CDR3 is made up of 16 amino acids. Trimming took off 4 bases at V and 0 bases at J, with 13 bases between the two ends. Germline V gives CDR1 MGHDK, CDR2 SYGVNS. The CDR3 DNA is TGTGCCAGCAGTGCATCCTTAGCGTCCTCCTACAATGAGCAGTTCTTC. Amino acid sequence: CASSASLASSYNEQFF.

The V call is TRBV7-8, the J call TRBJ2-1, with D uncertain. The CDR3 covers 15 residues. Germline-derived CDR1 and CDR2 are SGHVS and FQNEAQ. The germline V and J ends were trimmed by 1 base and 7 bases, with 14 bases remaining between them. CDR3 in DNA: TGTGCCAGCAGCTTAGGGGAAGCTTCCGGGAATGAGCAGTTCTTC. This translates into CASSLGEASGNEQFF. The full variable domain, its missing parts supplied by reference TRBV7-8 and TRBJ2-1, is GAGVSQSPRYKVAKRGQDVALRCDPISGHVSLFWYQQALGQGPEFLTYFQNEAQLDKSGLPSDRFFAERPEGSVSTLKIQRTQQEDSAVYLCASSLGEASGNEQFFGPGTRLTVL.

This clone was seen only once. The chain employs TRBV4-2 and TRBJ2-6, with D perhaps given as TRBD1 or TRBD2 (5 bases each). V gave up 1 base and J gave up 0 bases, with 13 bases separating them. The V gene's germline CDR1 is LGHNA and CDR2 YNFKEQ. This CDR3 has 18 amino acids. CDR3 region: CASSQVAGAYSGANVLTF. DNA of the CDR3: TGTGCCAGCAGCCAAGTTGCCGGGGCCTACTCTGGGGCCAACGTCCTGACTTTC.

The chain has TRBV11-2 and TRBJ1-2, with D unresolved. This CDR3 region has 15 residues. Trimming shortened V by 1 base and J by 4 bases, and 13 bases separated the two germline ends. Germline V gene data show CDR1 as SGHAT and CDR2 as FQNNGV. Here the CDR3 DNA reads TGTGCCAGCAGCTTAGCGAGTTTGGGCACCTATGGCTACACCTTC. This translates into CASSLASLGTYGYTF.

This clone has only one observation. The V call is TRBV18, the J call TRBJ2-3; D not resolved. Trimming pared 6 bases from V and 2 bases from J, leaving 12 bases between. The CDR3 loop spans 14 amino acids. The V gene's germline CDR1 is KGHSH and CDR2 LQKENI. CDR3 sequence (DNA): TGTGCCAGCTCCGAGACCTATAACACAGATACGCAGTATTTT. Its protein is CASSETYNTDTQYF.

The rearrangement uses TRBV2 and TRBJ1-2; a weak D match, TRBD1 (5 bases). Germline V gene sequence: CDR1 SNHLY, CDR2 FYNNEI. V was clipped by 6 bases and J by 8 bases, with 19 bases between them. The CDR3 totals 14 residues. For the CDR3, the DNA is TGTGCCAGCAGGCCGGGACCCCCCGTCGGGGGCTACACCTTC. Its translation: CASRPGPPVGGYTF. Looking up the rest from reference TRBV2 and TRBJ1-2 gives the full variable domain: EPEVTQTPSHQVTQMGQEVILRCVPISNHLYFYWYRQILGQKVEFLVSFYNNEISEKSEIFDDQFSVERPDGSNFTLKIRSTKLEDSAMYFCASRPGPPVGGYTFGSGTRLTVV.

The rearrangement uses TRBV6-5 and TRBJ2-2; D call uncertain. This CDR3 spans 11 amino acids. Deletions cut 7 bases from V and 2 bases from J, with 2 bases between. Germline CDR1 reads MNHEY; CDR2 reads SVGAGI. This CDR3 reads CASTNTGELFF. CDR3 nucleotides: TGTGCCAGCACTAACACCGGGGAGCTGTTTTTT.